The source of this T cell receptor beta chain is a study of T cell responses to AZD1222 COVID-19 vaccine (dated by TCRdb to the early 2020s). Context from the whole study: AZD1222 recipients given second doses at about 4 weeks or at about 12 weeks were pooled, since spike-specific TCR depth and breadth were not found to differ between the two schedules. TCR sequencing covered roughly 230 trial participants: approximately 200 given two doses of AZD1222 and 26 given two doses of MenACWY control vaccine. Trial participants were enrolled by age into 18-55, 56-69 and 70-plus year subgroups, with 148, 28 and 57 TCR-sequenced participants respectively.

The CDR3 regions of human TCRbeta chains were analyzed by immunosequencing. The study's processing was this. Repertoire TCRs were matched against a reference library of SARS-CoV-2-specific TCRs generated with the MIRA antigen-specificity platform. Breadth was defined as the fraction of unique TCRs that were SARS-CoV-2-associated, and depth was defined as the fraction of total T cells that were SARS-CoV-2-associated. Using the MIRA data, every spike-specific TCR was mapped to the spike region that the TCR reacted to and assigned to either a CD4 or a CD8 class. Log10-transformed breadth and depth values were compared by one-way ANOVA with Sidak's multiple comparisons tests. As stored in TCRdb, this immuneACCESS dataset retains in-frame rearrangements with V and J assigned. A fraction of the clones does not appear; measured against another copy, unresolved V genes explain less than half of the discrepancy, and the remainder lacks a known reason. Clone size and the V and J calls come from that table; the DNA yielded D and trimming. The sample table lists 150,000 to 200,000 clones, roughly 89% of them with a count of one. The ten biggest clones cover approximately 1.6% of the sample.

The full study reports these points: Only six AZD1222 recipients were SARS-CoV-2 seropositive at baseline, limiting conclusions about previously exposed vaccinees. Spike-specific TCR breadth and depth rose significantly after two AZD1222 doses compared with day 0 and with MenACWY recipients. Reportedly, almost half of the unique spike-specific TCRs recognized epitopes lying outside the regions that are mutated in the B.1.351 and B.1.1.7 variants. The 56-69-year group was small, and its depth increase did not reach significance, likely because of low power. Because no day 14 peak-response samples were available, repertoires were characterized only after the peak T cell response. CD4 TCRs associated with the vaccine covered the entire spike protein, and the dominant responses were in regions 160-218 and 743-854. Participants were mostly white British and included more females than males, and it was suggested by the authors that clonal diversity may have been underestimated.

In light of the paper, this sample's time point label describes: baseline before first vaccination. Samples from vaccinated people were obtained from the UK trials COV001 and COV002, which included a single-blind randomized controlled phase 2/3 trial of AZD1222 (ChAdOx1 nCoV-19) in healthy adults. For TCRbeta chain sequencing, PBMC samples were collected from trial participants at day 0 and at day 28 after the second dose. For this clone: Its antigen is still unknown. Within one base of it there is no much larger clone, and no base qualities were kept.

The sample here was peripheral blood, taken on day 0 of AZD1222 vaccination. The clonotype was recovered from an adult in good health.

This receptor carries the CDR3 CASMRTENTEAFF. The DNA reads as follows: TGTGCCAGCATGAGGACGGAGAACACTGAAGCTTTCTTT. The chain is made from TRBV5-4 and TRBJ1-1, with the D segment identity uncertain. The CDR3 runs 13 amino acids, cysteine and phenylalanine included. The CDR3 DNA has 39 bases and is translated from base 1. Per the germline V gene (reference sequence), SGHNT is the CDR1 and YYREEE is the CDR2. V is clipped by 6 bases and J by 1 base, and the sequence between their germline boundaries is 10 bases long. Joined to the reference TRBV5-4 and TRBJ1-1 proteins, this CDR3 gives the full variable domain: ETGVTQSPTHLIKTRGQQVTLRCSSQSGHNTVSWYQQALGQGPQFIFQYYREEENGRGNFPPRFSGLQFPNYSSELNVNALELDDSALYLCASMRTENTEAFFGQGTRLTVV.